Included here is one TCR beta chain sequence, with context. Methods used by the authors: Researchers report that nucleated cell counts were estimated from reference gene primer amplification. Produced via immunoSEQ multiplex PCR; TCRdb's table is partial and in-frame only. That table is the source of V, J and clone size, and D and trimming were worked out from the DNA. The data show 190,000 or so clones, with 85% to 90% seen just once and 2.5% to 3% held by the top ten. CDR3 length equals 12 residues. Germline V gene lookup returns CDR1 LNHNV and CDR2 YYDKDF (reference sequence). Between the trimmed V and J ends, which lost 0 bases and 8 bases, there was a span of 5 bases. The data were obtained in a study of blood T cell repertoires in COVID-19. Across the study: The analysed material was cDNA or gDNA that came from T cells, B-cell-depleted T cells, or PBMCs.

The chain is built from TRBV15 and TRBJ2-1; D remains unclear. This TCR was sampled from a man in his forties with active or convalescent COVID-19. The specimen was peripheral blood. This CDR3 is CATSRDADEQFF. The CDR3 bases are TGTGCCACCAGCAGAGATGCGGATGAGCAGTTCTTC. The variable domain in full, completed from reference TRBV15 and TRBJ2-1, reads DAMVIQNPRYQVTQFGKPVTLSCSQTLNHNVMYWYQQKSSQAPKLLFHYYDKDFNNEADTPDNFQSRRPNTSFCFLDIRSPGLGDTAMYLCATSRDADEQFFGPGTRLTVL.